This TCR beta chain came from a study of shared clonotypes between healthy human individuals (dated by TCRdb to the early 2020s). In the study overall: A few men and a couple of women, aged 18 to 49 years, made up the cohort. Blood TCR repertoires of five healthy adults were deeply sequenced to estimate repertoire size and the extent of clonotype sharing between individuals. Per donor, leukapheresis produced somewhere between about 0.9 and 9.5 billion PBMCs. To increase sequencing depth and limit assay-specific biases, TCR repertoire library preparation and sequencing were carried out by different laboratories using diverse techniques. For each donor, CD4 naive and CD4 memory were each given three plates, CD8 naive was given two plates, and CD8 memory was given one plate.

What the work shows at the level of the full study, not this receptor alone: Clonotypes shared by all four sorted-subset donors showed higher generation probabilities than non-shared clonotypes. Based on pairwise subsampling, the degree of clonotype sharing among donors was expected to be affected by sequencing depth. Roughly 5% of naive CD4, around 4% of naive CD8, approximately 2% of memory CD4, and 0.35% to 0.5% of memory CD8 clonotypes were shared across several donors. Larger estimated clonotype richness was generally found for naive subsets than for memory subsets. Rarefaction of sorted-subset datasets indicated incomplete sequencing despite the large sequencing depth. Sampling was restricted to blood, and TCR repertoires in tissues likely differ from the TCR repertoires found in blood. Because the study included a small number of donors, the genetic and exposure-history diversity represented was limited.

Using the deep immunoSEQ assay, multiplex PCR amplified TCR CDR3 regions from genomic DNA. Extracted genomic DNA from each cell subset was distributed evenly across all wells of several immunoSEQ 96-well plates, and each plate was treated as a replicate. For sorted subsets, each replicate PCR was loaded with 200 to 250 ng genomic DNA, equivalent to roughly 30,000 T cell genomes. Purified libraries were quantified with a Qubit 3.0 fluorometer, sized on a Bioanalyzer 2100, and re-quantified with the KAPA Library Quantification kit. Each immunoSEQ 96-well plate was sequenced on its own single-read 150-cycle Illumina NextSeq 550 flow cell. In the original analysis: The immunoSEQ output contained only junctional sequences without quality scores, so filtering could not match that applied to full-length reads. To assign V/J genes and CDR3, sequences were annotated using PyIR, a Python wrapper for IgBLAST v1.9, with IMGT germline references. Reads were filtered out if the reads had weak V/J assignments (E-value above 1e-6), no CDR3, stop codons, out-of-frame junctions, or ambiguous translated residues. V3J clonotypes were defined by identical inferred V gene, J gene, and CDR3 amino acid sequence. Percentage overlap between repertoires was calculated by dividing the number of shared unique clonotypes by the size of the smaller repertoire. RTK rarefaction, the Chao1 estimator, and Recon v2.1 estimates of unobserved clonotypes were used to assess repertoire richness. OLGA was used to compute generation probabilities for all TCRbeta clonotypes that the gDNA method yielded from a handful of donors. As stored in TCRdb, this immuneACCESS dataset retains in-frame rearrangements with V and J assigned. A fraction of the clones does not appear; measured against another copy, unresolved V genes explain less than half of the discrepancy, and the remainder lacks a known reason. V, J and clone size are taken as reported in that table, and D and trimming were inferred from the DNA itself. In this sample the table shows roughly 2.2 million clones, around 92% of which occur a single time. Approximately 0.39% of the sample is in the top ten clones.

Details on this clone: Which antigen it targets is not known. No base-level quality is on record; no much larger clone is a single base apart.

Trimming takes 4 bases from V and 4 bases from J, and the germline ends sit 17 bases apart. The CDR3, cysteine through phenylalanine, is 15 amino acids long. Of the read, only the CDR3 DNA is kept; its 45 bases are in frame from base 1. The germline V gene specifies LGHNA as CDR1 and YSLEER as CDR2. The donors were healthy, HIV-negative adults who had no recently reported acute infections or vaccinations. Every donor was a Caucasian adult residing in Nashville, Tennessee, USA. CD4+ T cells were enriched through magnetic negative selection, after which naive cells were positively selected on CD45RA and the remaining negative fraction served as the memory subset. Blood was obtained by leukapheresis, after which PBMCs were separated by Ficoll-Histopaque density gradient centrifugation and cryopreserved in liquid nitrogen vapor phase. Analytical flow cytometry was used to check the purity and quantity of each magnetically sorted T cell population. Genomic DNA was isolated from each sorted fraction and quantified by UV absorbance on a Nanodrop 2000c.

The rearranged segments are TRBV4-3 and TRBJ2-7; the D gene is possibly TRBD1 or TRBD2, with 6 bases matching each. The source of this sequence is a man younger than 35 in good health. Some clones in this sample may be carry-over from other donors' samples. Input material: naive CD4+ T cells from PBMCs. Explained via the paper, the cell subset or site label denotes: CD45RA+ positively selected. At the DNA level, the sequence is TGCGCCAGCAGCCGGAACAGGGAGGTGGCGTACGAGCAGTACTTC. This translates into CASSRNREVAYEQYF.